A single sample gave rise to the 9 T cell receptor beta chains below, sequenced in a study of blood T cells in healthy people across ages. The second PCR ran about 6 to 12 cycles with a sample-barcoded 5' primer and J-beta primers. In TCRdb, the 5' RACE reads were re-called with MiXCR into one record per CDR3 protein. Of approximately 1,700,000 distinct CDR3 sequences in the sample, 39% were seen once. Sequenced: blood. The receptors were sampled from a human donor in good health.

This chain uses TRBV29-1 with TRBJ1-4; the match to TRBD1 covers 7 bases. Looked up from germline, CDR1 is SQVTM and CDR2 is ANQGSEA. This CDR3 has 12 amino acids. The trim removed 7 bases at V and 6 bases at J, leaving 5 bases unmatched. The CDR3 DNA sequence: TGCAGCGCGGGACAGCTGGATGAAAAACTGTTTTTT. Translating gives CSAGQLDEKLFF.

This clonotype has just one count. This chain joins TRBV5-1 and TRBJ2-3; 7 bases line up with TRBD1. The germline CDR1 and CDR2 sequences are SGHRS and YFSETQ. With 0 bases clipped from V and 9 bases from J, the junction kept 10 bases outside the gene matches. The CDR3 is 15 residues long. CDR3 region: CASSLDRGPVITQYF. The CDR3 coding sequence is TGCGCCAGCAGCTTGGATAGGGGGCCGGTGATCACGCAGTATTTT.

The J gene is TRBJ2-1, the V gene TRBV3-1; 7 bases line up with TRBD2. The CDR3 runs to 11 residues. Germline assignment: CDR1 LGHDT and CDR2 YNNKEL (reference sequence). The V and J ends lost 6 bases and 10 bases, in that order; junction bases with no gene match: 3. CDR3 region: CASRRGEEQFF. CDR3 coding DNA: TGTGCCAGCAGACGGGGGGAGGAGCAGTTCTTC.

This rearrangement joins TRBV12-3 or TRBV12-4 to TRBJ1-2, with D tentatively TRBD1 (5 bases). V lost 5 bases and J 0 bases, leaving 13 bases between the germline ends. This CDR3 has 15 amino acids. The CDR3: CASSNRDPANYGYTF. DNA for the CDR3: TGTGCCAGCAGTAACCGGGACCCTGCTAACTATGGCTACACCTTC.

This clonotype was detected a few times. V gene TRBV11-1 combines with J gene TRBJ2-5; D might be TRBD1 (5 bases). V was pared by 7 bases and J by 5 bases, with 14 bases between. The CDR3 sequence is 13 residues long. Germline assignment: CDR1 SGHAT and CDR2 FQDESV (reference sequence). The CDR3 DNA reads TGTGCCAGCACCTCGACTGGGGCGGAGACCCAGTACTTC. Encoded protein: CASTSTGAETQYF.

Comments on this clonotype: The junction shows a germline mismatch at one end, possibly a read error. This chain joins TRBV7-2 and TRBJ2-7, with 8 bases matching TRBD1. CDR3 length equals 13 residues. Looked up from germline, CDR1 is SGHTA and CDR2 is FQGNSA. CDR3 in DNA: TGTGCCAGCAGCTTTGGACAGGGAGGAGAGCGGTACTTC. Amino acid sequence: CASSFGQGGERYF. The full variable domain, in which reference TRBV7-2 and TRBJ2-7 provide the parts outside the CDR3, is GAGVSQSPSNKVTEKGKDVELRCDPISGHTALYWYRQSLGQGLEFLIYFQGNSAPDKSGLPSDRFSAERTGGSVSTLTIQRTQQEDSAVYLCASSFGQGGERYFGPGTRLTVT.

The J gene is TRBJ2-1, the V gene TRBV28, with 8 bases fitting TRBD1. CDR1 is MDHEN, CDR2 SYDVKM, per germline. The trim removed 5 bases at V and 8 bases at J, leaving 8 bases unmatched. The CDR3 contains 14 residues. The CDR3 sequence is CASSQGALTDEQFF. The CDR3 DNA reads TGTGCCAGCAGTCAGGGGGCCCTTACGGATGAGCAGTTCTTC.

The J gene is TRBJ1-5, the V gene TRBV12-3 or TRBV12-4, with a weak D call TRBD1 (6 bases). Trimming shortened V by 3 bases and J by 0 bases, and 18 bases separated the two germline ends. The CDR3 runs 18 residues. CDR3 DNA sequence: TGTGCCAGCAGTTTTGGCAGGGGTAGGGGTAATAGCAATCAGCCCCAGCATTTT. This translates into CASSFGRGRGNSNQPQHF.

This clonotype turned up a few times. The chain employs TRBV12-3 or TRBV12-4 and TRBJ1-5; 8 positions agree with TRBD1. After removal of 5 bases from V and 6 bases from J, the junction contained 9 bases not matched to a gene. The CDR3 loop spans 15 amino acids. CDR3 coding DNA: TGTGCCAGCAGTCCACGGACAGGGTTAATTCAGCCCCAGCATTTT. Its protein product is CASSPRTGLIQPQHF.